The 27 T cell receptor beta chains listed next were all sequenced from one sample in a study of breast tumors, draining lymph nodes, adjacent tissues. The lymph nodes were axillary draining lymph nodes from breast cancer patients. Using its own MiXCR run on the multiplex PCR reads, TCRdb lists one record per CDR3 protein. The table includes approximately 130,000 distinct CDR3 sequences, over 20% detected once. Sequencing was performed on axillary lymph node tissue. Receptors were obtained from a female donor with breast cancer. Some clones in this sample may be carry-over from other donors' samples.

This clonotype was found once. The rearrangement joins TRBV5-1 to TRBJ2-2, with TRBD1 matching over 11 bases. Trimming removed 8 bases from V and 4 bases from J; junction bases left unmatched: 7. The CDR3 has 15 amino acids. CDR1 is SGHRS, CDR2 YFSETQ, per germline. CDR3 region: CASNRDRGGTGELFF. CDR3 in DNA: TGCGCCAGTAACCGGGACAGGGGGGGCACCGGGGAGCTGTTTTTT.

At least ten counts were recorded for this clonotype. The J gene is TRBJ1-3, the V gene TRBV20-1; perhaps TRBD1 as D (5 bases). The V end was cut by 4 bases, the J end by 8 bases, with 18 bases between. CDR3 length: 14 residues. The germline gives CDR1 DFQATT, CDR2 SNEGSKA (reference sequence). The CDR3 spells CSATKRQGGDTIYF. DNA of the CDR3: TGCAGTGCTACAAAACGGCAGGGTGGGGACACCATATATTTT.

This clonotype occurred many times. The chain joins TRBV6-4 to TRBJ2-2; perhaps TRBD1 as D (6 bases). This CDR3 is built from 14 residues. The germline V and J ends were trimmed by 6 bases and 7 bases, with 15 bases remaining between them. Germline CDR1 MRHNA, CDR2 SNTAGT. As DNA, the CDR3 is TGTGCCAGCAGAATGACAGGTGTTAACGGGGAGCTGTTTTTT. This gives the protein CASRMTGVNGELFF.

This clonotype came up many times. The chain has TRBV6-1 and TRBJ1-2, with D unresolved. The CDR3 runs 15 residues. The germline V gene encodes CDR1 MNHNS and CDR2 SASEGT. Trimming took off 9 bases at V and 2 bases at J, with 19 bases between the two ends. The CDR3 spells CASTRGLNSNYGYTF. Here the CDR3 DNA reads TGTGCCAGTACCCGAGGGCTGAACTCAAACTATGGCTACACCTTC.

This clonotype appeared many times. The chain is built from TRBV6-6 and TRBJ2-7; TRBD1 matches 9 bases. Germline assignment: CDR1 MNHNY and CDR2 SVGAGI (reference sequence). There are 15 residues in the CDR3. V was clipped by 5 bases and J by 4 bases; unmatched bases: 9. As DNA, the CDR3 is TGTGCCAGCAGTACCCCGGGACAGGGTGTGTACGAGCAGTACTTC. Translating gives CASSTPGQGVYEQYF.

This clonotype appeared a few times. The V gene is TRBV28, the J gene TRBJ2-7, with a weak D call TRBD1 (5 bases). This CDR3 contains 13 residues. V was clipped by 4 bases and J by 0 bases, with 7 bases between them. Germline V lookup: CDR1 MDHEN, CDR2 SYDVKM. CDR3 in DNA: TGTGCCAGCAGTTCACAGGACTCCTACGAGCAGTACTTC. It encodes CASSSQDSYEQYF.

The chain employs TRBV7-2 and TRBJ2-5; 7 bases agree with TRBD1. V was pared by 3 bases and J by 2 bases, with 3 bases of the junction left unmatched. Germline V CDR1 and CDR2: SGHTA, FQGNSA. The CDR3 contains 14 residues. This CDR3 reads CASSLDRQQETQYF. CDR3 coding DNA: TGTGCCAGCAGCTTGGACAGGCAGCAAGAGACCCAGTACTTC.

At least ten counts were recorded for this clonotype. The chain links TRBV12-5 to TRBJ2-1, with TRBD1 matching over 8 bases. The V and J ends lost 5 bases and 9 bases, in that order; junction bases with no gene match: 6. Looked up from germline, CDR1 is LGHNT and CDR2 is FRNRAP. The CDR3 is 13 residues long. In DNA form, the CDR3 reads TGTGCTAGTGGTAGAGAAACAGGGGGTGAGCAGTTCTTC. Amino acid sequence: CASGRETGGEQFF.

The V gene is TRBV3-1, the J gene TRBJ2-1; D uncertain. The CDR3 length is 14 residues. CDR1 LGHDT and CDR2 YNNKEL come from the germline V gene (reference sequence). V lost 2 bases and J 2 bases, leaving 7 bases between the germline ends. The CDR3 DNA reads TGTGCCAGCAGCCAAAGGAGCACCTACAATGAGCAGTTCTTC. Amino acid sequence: CASSQRSTYNEQFF.

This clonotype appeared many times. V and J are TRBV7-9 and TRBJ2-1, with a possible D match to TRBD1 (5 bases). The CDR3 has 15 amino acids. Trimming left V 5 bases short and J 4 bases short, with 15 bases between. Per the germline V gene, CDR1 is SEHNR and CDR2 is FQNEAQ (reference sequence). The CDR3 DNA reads TGTGCCAGCAGCGAATGGCAGGGCGCTTACAATGAGCAGTTCTTC. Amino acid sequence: CASSEWQGAYNEQFF.

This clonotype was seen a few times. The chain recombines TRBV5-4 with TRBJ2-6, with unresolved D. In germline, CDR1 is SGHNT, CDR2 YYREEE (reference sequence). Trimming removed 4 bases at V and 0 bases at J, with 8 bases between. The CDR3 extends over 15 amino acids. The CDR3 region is CASSNQASGANVLTF. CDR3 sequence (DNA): TGTGCCAGCAGCAACCAGGCCTCTGGGGCCAACGTCCTGACTTTC.

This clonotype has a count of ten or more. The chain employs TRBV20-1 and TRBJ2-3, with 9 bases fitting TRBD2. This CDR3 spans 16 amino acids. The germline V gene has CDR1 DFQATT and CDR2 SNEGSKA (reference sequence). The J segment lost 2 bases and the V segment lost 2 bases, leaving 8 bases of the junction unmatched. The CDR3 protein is CSARRAGGGDTDTQYF. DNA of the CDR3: TGCAGTGCTAGACGGGCGGGAGGGGGGGACACAGATACGCAGTATTTT.

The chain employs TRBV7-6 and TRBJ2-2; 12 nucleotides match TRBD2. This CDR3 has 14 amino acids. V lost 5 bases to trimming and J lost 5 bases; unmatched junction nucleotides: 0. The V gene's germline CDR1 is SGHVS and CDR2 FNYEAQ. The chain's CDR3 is CASSGTSGTGELFF. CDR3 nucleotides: TGTGCCAGCAGCGGGACTAGCGGGACCGGGGAGCTGTTTTTT.

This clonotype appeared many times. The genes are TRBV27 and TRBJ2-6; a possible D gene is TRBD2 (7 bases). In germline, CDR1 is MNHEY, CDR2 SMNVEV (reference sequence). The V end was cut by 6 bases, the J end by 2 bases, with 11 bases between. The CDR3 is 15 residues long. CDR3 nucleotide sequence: TGTGCCAGCAGCTTGGGGGGGCCTGGGGCCAACGTCCTGACTTTC. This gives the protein CASSLGGPGANVLTF.

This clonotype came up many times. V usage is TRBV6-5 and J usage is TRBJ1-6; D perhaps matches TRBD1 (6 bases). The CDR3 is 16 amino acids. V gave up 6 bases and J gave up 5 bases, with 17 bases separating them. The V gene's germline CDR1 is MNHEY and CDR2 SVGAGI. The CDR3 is CASSLGAGANNSPLHF. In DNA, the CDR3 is TGTGCCAGCAGCTTAGGGGCGGGGGCGAATAATTCACCCCTCCACTTT.

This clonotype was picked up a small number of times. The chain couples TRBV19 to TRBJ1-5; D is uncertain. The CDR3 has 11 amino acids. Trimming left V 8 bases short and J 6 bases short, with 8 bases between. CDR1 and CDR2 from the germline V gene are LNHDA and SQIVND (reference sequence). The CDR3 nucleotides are TGTGCCAGTCTCAGAGGTCAGCCCCAGCATTTT. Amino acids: CASLRGQPQHF.

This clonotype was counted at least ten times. CDR3 in DNA: TGTGCCAGCAGCTTAATGCGTCTGGGGGGAGGACGAGAGACCCAGTACTTC. It is translated as CASSLMRLGGGRETQYF. The chain joins TRBV11-2 to TRBJ2-5; perhaps TRBD2 as D (6 bases). This CDR3 has 17 amino acids. Trimming stripped 2 bases from V and 4 bases from J, with 20 bases between. Germline-derived CDR1 and CDR2 are SGHAT and FQNNGV.

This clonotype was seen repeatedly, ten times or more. The CDR3 region is CASGTGVSGNTIYF. The CDR3 region has the DNA TGTGCCTCTGGGACAGGGGTCTCTGGAAACACCATATATTTT. The rearrangement uses TRBV6-6 and TRBJ1-3; 10 nucleotides align to TRBD1. The CDR3 extends over 14 amino acids. The V gene's germline CDR1 is MNHNY and CDR2 SVGAGI (reference sequence). The V gene end was trimmed by 11 bases and the J gene end by 0 bases; junction bases not matched to a gene: 4.

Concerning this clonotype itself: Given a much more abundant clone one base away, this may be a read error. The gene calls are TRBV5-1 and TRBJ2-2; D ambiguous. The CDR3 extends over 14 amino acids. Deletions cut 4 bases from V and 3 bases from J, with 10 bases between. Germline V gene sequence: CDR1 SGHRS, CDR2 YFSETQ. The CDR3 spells CASSMARHTGELFF. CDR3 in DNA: TGCGCCAGCAGCATGGCCAGGCACACCGGGGAGCTGTTTTTT.

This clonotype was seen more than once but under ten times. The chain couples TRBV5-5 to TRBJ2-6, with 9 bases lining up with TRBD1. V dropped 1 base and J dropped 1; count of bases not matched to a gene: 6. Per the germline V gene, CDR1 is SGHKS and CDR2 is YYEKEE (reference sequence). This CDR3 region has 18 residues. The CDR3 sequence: CASSLYTGTGSGANVLTF. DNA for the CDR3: TGTGCCAGCAGCTTGTACACCGGGACAGGGTCTGGGGCCAACGTCCTGACTTTC.

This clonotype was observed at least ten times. CDR3 in DNA: TGTGCCAGCAGCGCAAGCCCAGCGGGGAAGTACGAGCAGTACTTC. As protein: CASSASPAGKYEQYF. The chain employs TRBV13 and TRBJ2-7; TRBD2 agrees at 7 bases. The CDR3 runs to 15 residues. V shed 5 bases, J shed 4 bases, and the junction held 11 bases outside the gene matches. The germline V gene has CDR1 PRHDT and CDR2 FYEKMQ (reference sequence). Together with reference TRBV13 and TRBJ2-7, the CDR3 gives the full variable domain: AAGVIQSPRHLIKEKRETATLKCYPIPRHDTVYWYQQGPGQDPQFLISFYEKMQSDKGSIPDRFSAQQFSDYHSELNMSSLELGDSALYFCASSASPAGKYEQYFGPGTRLTVT.

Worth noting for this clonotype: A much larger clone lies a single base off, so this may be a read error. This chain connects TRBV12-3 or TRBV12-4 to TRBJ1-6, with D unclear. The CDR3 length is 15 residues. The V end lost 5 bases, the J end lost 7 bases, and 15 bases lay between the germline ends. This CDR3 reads CASSLRNGFNSPLHF. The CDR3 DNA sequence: TGTGCCAGCAGTCTCCGGAACGGTTTCAATTCACCCCTCCACTTT.

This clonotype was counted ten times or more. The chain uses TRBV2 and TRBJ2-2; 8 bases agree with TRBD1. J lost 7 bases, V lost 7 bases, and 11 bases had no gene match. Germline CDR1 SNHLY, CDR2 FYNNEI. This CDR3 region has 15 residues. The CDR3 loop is CASTPGTGYHGELFF. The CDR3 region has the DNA TGTGCCAGCACTCCCGGGACAGGCTATCACGGGGAGCTGTTTTTT.

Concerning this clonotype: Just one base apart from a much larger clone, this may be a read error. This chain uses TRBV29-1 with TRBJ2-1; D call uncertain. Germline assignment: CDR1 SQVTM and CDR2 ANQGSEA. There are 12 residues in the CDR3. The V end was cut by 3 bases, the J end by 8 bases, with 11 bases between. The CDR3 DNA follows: TGCAGCGTTGATCCCCAGACCGATGAGCAGTTCTTC. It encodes CSVDPQTDEQFF.

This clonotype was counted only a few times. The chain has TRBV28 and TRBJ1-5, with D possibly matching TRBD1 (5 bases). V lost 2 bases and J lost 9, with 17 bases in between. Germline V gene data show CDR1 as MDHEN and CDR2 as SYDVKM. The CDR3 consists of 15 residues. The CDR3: CASSLQGGGRRPQHF. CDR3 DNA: TGTGCCAGCAGTTTACAGGGTGGGGGGAGGCGGCCCCAGCATTTT. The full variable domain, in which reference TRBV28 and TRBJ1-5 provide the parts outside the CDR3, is DVKVTQSSRYLVKRTGEKVFLECVQDMDHENMFWYRQDPGLGLRLIYFSYDVKMKEKGDIPEGYSVSREKKERFSLILESASTNQTSMYLCASSLQGGGRRPQHFGDGTRLSIL.

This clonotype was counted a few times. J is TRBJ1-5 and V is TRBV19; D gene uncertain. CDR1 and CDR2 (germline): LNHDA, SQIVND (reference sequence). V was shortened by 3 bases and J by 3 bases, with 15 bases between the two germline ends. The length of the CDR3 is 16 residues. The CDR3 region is CASSISLPHYNQPQHF. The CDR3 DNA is TGTGCCAGTAGTATTTCCCTCCCTCACTACAATCAGCCCCAGCATTTT.

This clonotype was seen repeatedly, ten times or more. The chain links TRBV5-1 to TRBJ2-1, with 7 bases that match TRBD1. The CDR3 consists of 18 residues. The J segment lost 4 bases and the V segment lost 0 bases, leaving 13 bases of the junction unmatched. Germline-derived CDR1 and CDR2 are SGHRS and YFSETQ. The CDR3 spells CASSLGKGSGQPYNEQFF. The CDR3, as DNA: TGCGCCAGCAGCTTGGGTAAAGGTTCGGGACAGCCTTACAATGAGCAGTTCTTC.